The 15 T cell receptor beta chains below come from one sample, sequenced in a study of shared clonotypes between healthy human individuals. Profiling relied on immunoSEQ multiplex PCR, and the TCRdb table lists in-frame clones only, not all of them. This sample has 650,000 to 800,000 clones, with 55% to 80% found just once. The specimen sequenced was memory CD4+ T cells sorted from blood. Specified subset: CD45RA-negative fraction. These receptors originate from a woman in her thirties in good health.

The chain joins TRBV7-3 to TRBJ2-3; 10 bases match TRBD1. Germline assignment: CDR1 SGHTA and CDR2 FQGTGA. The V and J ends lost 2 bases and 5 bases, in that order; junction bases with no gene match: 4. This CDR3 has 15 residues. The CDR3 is CASSLGGQGIDTQYF. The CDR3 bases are TGTGCCAGCAGCTTAGGGGGACAGGGGATAGATACGCAGTATTTT.

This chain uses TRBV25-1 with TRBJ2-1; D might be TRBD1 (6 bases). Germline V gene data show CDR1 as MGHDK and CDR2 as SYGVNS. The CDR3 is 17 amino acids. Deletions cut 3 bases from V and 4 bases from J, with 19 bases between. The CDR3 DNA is TGTGCCAGCAGTGAGGCAGACCAGGGGTCTTCATACAATGAGCAGTTCTTC. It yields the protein CASSEADQGSSYNEQFF.

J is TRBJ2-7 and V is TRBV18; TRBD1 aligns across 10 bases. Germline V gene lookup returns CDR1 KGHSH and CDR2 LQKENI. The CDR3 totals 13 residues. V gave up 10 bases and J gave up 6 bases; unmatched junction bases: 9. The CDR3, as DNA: TGTGCCACTAGTCCGGGACAGGGGTTCGAGCAGTACTTC. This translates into CATSPGQGFEQYF.

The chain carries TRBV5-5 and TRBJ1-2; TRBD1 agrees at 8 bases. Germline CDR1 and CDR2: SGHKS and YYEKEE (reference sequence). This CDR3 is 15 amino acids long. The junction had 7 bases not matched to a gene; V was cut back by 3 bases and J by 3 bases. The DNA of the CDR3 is TGTGCCAGCAGCTACGGACAGGGAGGGGACTATGGCTACACCTTC. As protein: CASSYGQGGDYGYTF. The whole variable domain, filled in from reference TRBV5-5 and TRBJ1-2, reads DAGVTQSPTHLIKTRGQQVTLRCSPISGHKSVSWYQQVLGQGPQFIFQYYEKEERGRGNFPDRFSARQFPNYSSELNVNALLLGDSALYLCASSYGQGGDYGYTFGSGTRLTVV.

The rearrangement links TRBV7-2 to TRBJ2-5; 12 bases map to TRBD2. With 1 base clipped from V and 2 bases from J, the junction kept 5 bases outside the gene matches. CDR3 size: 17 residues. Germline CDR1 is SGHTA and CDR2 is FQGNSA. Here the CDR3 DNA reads TGTGCCAGCAGCTTAGGTCTCACTAGCGGGGGGCAAGAGACCCAGTACTTC. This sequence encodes CASSLGLTSGGQETQYF.

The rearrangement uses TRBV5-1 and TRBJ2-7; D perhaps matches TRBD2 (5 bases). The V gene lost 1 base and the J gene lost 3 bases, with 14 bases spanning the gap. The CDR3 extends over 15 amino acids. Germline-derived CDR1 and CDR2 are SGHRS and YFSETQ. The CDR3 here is CASSLIPGTNYEQYF. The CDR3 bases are TGCGCCAGCAGCTTGATTCCGGGAACTAACTACGAGCAGTACTTC.

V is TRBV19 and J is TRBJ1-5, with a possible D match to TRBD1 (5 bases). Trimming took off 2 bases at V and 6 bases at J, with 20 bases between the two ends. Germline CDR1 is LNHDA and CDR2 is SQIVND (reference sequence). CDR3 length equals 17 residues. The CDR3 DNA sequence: TGTGCCAGTAGTATAAGCACTCGTGGGGCGTGGGGTCAGCCCCAGCATTTT. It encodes CASSISTRGAWGQPQHF. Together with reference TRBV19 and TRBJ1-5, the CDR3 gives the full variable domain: DGGITQSPKYLFRKEGQNVTLSCEQNLNHDAMYWYRQDPGQGLRLIYYSQIVNDFQKGDIAEGYSVSREKKESFPLTVTSAQKNPTAFYLCASSISTRGAWGQPQHFGDGTRLSIL.

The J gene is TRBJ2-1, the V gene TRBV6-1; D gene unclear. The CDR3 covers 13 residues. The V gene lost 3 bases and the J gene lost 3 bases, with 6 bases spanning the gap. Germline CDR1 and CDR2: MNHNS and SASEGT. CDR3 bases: TGTGCCAGCAGTGAGAATAGCTACAATGAGCAGTTCTTC. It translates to CASSENSYNEQFF.

The CDR3 sequence is CASSLGTSGRRDTQYF. The CDR3 DNA is TGTGCCAGCTCACTCGGGACTAGCGGGAGGAGAGATACGCAGTATTTT. The chain joins TRBV18 to TRBJ2-3; 15 bases agree with TRBD2. V shed 4 bases, J shed 5 bases, and the junction held 4 bases outside the gene matches. This CDR3 spans 16 amino acids. The V gene's germline CDR1 is KGHSH and CDR2 LQKENI. Full variable domain (remainder filled in from reference TRBV18 and TRBJ2-3): NAGVMQNPRHLVRRRGQEARLRCSPMKGHSHVYWYRQLPEEGLKFMVYLQKENIIDESGMPKERFSAEFPKEGPSILRIQQVVRGDSAAYFCASSLGTSGRRDTQYFGPGTRLTVL.

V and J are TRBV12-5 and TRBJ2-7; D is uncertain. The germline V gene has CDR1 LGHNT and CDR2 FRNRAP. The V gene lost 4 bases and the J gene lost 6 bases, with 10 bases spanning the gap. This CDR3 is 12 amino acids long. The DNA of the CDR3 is TGTGCTAGTGGTTCCCCTTTAACCGAGCAGTACTTC. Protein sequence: CASGSPLTEQYF.

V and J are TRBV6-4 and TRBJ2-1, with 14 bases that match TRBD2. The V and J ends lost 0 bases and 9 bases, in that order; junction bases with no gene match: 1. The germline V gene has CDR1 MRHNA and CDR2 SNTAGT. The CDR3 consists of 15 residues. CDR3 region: CASSDSTSGGGEQFF. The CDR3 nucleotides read TGTGCCAGCAGTGACTCGACTAGCGGGGGGGGTGAGCAGTTCTTC.

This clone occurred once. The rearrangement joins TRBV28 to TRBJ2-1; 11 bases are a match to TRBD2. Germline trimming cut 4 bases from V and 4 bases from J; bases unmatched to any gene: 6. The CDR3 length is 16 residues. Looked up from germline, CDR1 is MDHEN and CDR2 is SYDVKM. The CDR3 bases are TGTGCCAGCAGTTCGCCACTAGCGGGAGAGTACAATGAGCAGTTCTTC. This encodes CASSSPLAGEYNEQFF.

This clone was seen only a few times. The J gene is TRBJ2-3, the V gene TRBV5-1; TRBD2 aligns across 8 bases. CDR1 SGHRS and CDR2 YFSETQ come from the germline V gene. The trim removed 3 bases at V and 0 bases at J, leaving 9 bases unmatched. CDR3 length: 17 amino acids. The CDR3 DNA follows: TGCGCCAGCAGCTGGAGGGGTAGCGGGACTAGCACAGATACGCAGTATTTT. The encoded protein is CASSWRGSGTSTDTQYF.

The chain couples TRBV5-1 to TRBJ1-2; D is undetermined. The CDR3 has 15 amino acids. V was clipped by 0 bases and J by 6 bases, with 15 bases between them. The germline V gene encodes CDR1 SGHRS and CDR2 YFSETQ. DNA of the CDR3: TGCGCCAGCAGCTTGGCCCCTTCGACAACCCATGGCTACACCTTC. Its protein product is CASSLAPSTTHGYTF.

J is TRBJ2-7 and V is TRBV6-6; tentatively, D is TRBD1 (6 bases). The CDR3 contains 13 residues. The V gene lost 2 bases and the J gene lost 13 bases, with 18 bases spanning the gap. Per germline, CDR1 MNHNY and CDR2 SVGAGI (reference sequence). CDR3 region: CASSYKDRTEPYF. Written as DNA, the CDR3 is TGTGCCAGCAGTTACAAGGACAGAACCGAGCCATACTTC.